These 31 T cell receptor beta chains came from one sample sequenced in a study of T cell repertoires in cytomegalovirus infection. Their antigens remain unidentified. TCRdb ran MiXCR on the reads and lists one entry per CDR3 protein. The data show under 500,000 distinct CDR3 sequences, with about 39% seen just once and about 45% held by the top ten. Sequencing was performed on cultured PBMCs, taken from culture after CMV antigen stimulation. The receptors were gathered from a human donor in good health (CMV status not recorded). Some clones in this sample may be carry-over from other donors' samples.

The rearrangement joins TRBV6-5 to TRBJ2-5; D is possibly TRBD2 (6 bases). V lost 2 bases to trimming and J lost 5 bases, with 15 bases between them. The CDR3 extends over 15 amino acids. Germline V lookup: CDR1 MNHEY, CDR2 SVGAGI. CDR3 bases: TGTGCCAGCAGTTACCGGGGGTTGAGTATCGAGACCCAGTACTTC. As protein: CASSYRGLSIETQYF.

This chain links TRBV2 with TRBJ2-7; D possibly corresponds to TRBD2 (5 bases). The germline V gene has CDR1 SNHLY and CDR2 FYNNEI. The V gene lost 8 bases and the J gene lost 2 bases, with 13 bases spanning the gap. This CDR3 has 13 residues. The CDR3 loop is CASGKPEAYEQYF. In DNA form, the CDR3 reads TGTGCCAGCGGGAAACCGGAGGCCTACGAGCAGTACTTC.

This clonotype is a singleton in its sample. V gene TRBV7-9 combines with J gene TRBJ1-2, with TRBD1 matching 7 bases. The V segment lost 5 bases and the J segment 6 bases; nucleotides outside the gene matches: 12. Germline-derived CDR1 and CDR2 are SEHNR and FQNEAQ (reference sequence). The CDR3 covers 15 residues. In nucleotides, the CDR3 is TGTGCCAGCAGCCGCTCCGGGACAGTGAAAGATGGCTACACCTTC. Protein sequence: CASSRSGTVKDGYTF.

This chain links TRBV7-9 with TRBJ2-7; 11 bases agree with TRBD1. The V and J ends lost 3 bases and 5 bases, in that order; junction bases with no gene match: 6. The V gene's germline CDR1 is SEHNR and CDR2 FQNEAQ (reference sequence). The CDR3 has 15 residues. DNA for the CDR3: TGTGCCAGCAGCTTTGGACAGGGGGCGTCCCACGAGCAGTACTTC. Translating it yields CASSFGQGASHEQYF.

This clonotype was detected once. The gene calls are TRBV6-6 and TRBJ1-6; no reliable D call. This CDR3 has 16 residues. V gave up 6 bases and J gave up 6 bases, with 18 bases separating them. Germline values: CDR1 MNHNY, CDR2 SVGAGI (reference sequence). This chain's CDR3 is CASRNRKGSGNSPLHF. The CDR3 DNA is TGTGCCAGCAGGAACCGGAAGGGCAGCGGTAATTCACCCCTCCACTTT.

The chain is built from TRBV5-1 and TRBJ1-6; 7 bases line up with TRBD1. Germline CDR1 SGHRS, CDR2 YFSETQ. This CDR3 spans 17 amino acids. V trimming: 0 bases; J trimming: 11 bases; junction bases outside the gene matches: 14. The CDR3 sequence is CASSLGVSAGQSTPLHF. DNA of the CDR3: TGCGCCAGCAGCTTGGGGGTTTCGGCGGGACAGAGTACACCCCTCCACTTT.

The rearrangement uses TRBV6-6 and TRBJ2-2; D call uncertain. V lost 2 bases to trimming and J lost 0 bases, with 10 bases between them. This CDR3 is built from 16 residues. Germline V lookup: CDR1 MNHNY, CDR2 SVGAGI (reference sequence). CDR3 in DNA: TGTGCCAGCAGTTACGTCAGGTCAGCGAACACCGGGGAGCTGTTTTTT. It yields the protein CASSYVRSANTGELFF.

This clonotype is a singleton in its sample. The chain recombines TRBV4-2 with TRBJ2-7; D may match TRBD1 or TRBD2 (6 bases each). CDR1 is LGHNA and CDR2 is YNFKEQ in the germline V gene. The ends were cut back, 1 base at V and 5 bases at J, with 21 bases in the middle. The CDR3 sequence is 17 residues long. The CDR3 nucleotides are TGTGCCAGCAGCCAAGTTTCTCCCCCCGGGGGCTACAACGAGCAGTACTTC. Protein: CASSQVSPPGGYNEQYF.

The chain joins TRBV2 to TRBJ2-5; D not resolved. This CDR3 is built from 12 residues. Trimming took 4 bases from V and 3 from J, leaving 6 bases between them. Looked up from germline, CDR1 is SNHLY and CDR2 is FYNNEI. CDR3 DNA: TGTGCCAGCAGTGTGGTAGAAGAGACCCAGTACTTC. Its translation is CASSVVEETQYF.

This chain uses TRBV5-4 with TRBJ1-1; D gene ambiguous. This CDR3 contains 12 residues. V dropped 2 bases and J dropped 1 base, with 3 bases sitting between them. Germline values: CDR1 SGHNT, CDR2 YYREEE (reference sequence). This CDR3 is CASSFTNTEAFF. Here the CDR3 DNA reads TGTGCCAGCAGCTTTACGAACACTGAAGCTTTCTTT.

This clonotype was observed a handful of times. The chain has TRBV7-8 and TRBJ2-1, with D possibly TRBD2 on 5 matching bases. Trimming took 5 bases from V and 2 from J, leaving 16 bases between them. Per the germline V gene, CDR1 is SGHVS and CDR2 is FQNEAQ. The CDR3 length is 16 residues. The CDR3 bases are TGTGCCAGCAGCCCGAAGCGGTCCTCAACCTACAATGAGCAGTTCTTC. It codes for CASSPKRSSTYNEQFF.

The chain is built from TRBV15 and TRBJ2-5; 10 bases match TRBD2. Germline V gene sequence: CDR1 LNHNV, CDR2 YYDKDF (reference sequence). Trimming cost V 1 base and J 2 bases; bases outside gene matches: 4. The CDR3 is 16 residues long. CDR3 in DNA: TGTGCCACCAGCAGAGGGACTAGCGGCCTACAAGAGACCCAGTACTTC. Translation: CATSRGTSGLQETQYF.

There are a few counts of this clonotype. The chain links TRBV28 to TRBJ2-7; D remains ambiguous. Trimming removed 7 bases at V and 6 bases at J, with 19 bases between. Germline CDR1 is MDHEN and CDR2 is SYDVKM. The CDR3 sequence is 14 residues long. CDR3 sequence (DNA): TGTGCCAGCACCCCCGATTCAAGGGTAGGCGAGCAGTACTTC. Its translation: CASTPDSRVGEQYF. Filled out from reference TRBV28 and TRBJ2-7, the complete variable domain reads DVKVTQSSRYLVKRTGEKVFLECVQDMDHENMFWYRQDPGLGLRLIYFSYDVKMKEKGDIPEGYSVSREKKERFSLILESASTNQTSMYLCASTPDSRVGEQYFGPGTRLTVT.

The V call is TRBV11-2, the J call TRBJ1-2; TRBD1 matches 9 bases. The CDR3 loop spans 15 amino acids. V lost 5 bases and J lost 2; bases outside the gene matches: 6. Germline V CDR1 and CDR2: SGHAT, FQNNGV. Here the CDR3 DNA reads TGTGCCAGCAGCGGGCGGACAGGGGCCAACTATGGCTACACCTTC. It yields the protein CASSGRTGANYGYTF.

The chain joins TRBV20-1 to TRBJ2-1; 8 positions match TRBD2. V shed 3 bases and J 11 bases; nucleotides not matched to a gene: 3. Germline CDR1 DFQATT, CDR2 SNEGSKA (reference sequence). This CDR3 spans 11 amino acids. The CDR3 nucleotides are TGCAGTGCTAGGAGCGGGAGTCAGCAGTTCTTC. Its translation: CSARSGSQQFF.

In this sample, this clonotype turned up a few times. The chain carries TRBV7-9 and TRBJ2-1, with D possibly called TRBD1 or TRBD2 (5 bases each). This CDR3 is built from 20 residues. Trimming shortened V by 5 bases and J by 3 bases, and 29 bases separated the two germline ends. Germline values: CDR1 SEHNR, CDR2 FQNEAQ (reference sequence). The CDR3: CASSSRVRTSKRGIYNEQFF. The DNA for the CDR3 is TGTGCCAGCAGCAGCAGGGTGCGGACTTCCAAAAGAGGGATCTACAATGAGCAGTTCTTC.

A few counts support this clonotype. This chain joins TRBV6-1 and TRBJ2-7; D unclear. In germline, CDR1 is MNHNS, CDR2 SASEGT. The CDR3 spans 13 residues. The germline V and J ends were trimmed by 5 bases and 3 bases, with 11 bases remaining between them. CDR3 bases: TGTGCCAGCAGTACGACACAAAGCTACGAGCAGTACTTC. This translates into CASSTTQSYEQYF.

This clonotype was seen only a few times. The chain recombines TRBV7-9 with TRBJ2-7; D assignment may be TRBD1 or TRBD2 (5 bases each). Germline V lookup: CDR1 SEHNR, CDR2 FQNEAQ (reference sequence). The V end was cut by 5 bases, the J end by 1 base, with 15 bases between. The CDR3 is 15 residues long. The CDR3 nucleotides are TGTGCCAGCAGCGGGACGTTAAAGGTTTCCTACGAGCAGTACTTC. This codes for CASSGTLKVSYEQYF.

This clonotype was counted between two and nine times. V gene TRBV6-2 or TRBV6-3 combines with J gene TRBJ2-1; TRBD1 matches at 8 bases. Germline V gives CDR1 MNHEY, CDR2 SVGEGT. V shed 2 bases, J shed 4 bases, and the junction held 10 bases outside the gene matches. The CDR3 runs to 17 residues. CDR3 protein: CASSYPTDRVVYNEQFF. The CDR3 DNA sequence: TGTGCCAGCAGTTACCCAACGGACAGGGTGGTTTACAATGAGCAGTTCTTC.

The chain combines TRBV7-2 with TRBJ2-1, with 9 bases aligning to TRBD1. V shed 4 bases and J 6 bases; nucleotides not matched to a gene: 7. The CDR3 has 15 amino acids. Per the germline V gene, CDR1 is SGHTA and CDR2 is FQGNSA. CDR3 bases: TGTGCCAGCAGCTCCGGGACAGGGAGAGCCAATGAGCAGTTCTTC. It codes for CASSSGTGRANEQFF.

This rearrangement joins TRBV12-3 or TRBV12-4 to TRBJ1-3; the D is unclear. Trimming stripped 5 bases from V and 4 bases from J, with 18 bases between. CDR3 size: 16 residues. The CDR3 region has the DNA TGTGCCAGCAGTCCCGACGGAACCCTTAGAGGAAACACCATATATTTT. Amino acid sequence: CASSPDGTLRGNTIYF.

This chain links TRBV28 with TRBJ2-1; D not certain. V lost 6 bases to trimming and J lost 5 bases, with 11 bases between them. This CDR3 spans 13 amino acids. Germline-derived CDR1 and CDR2 are MDHEN and SYDVKM. The CDR3 loop is CASRLDQNNEQFF. In DNA, the CDR3 is TGTGCCAGCAGGCTGGACCAAAACAATGAGCAGTTCTTC.

CDR3: CASSPAGRPASYNEQFF. CDR3 nucleotides: TGTGCCAGTAGTCCTGCTGGGCGGCCGGCCTCCTACAATGAGCAGTTCTTC. The chain combines TRBV19 with TRBJ2-1; D gene uncertain. The CDR3 totals 17 residues. Trimming took 5 bases from V and 0 from J, leaving 17 bases between them. Germline assignment: CDR1 LNHDA and CDR2 SQIVND (reference sequence).

The V gene is TRBV24-1, the J gene TRBJ2-2, with D unresolved. This CDR3 is built from 14 residues. Germline lookup yields CDR1 KGHDR and CDR2 SFDVKD. The V and J ends lost 9 bases and 0 bases respectively, with 10 bases between them. CDR3 sequence reads: CATPIPSNTGELFF. The DNA for the CDR3 is TGTGCCACCCCCATCCCCTCGAACACCGGGGAGCTGTTTTTT.

This chain uses TRBV2 with TRBJ1-1; 8 nucleotides match TRBD1. Trimming removed 4 bases from V and 5 bases from J; junction bases left unmatched: 3. CDR1 SNHLY and CDR2 FYNNEI come from the germline V gene. The CDR3 is made up of 13 amino acids. The CDR3 coding sequence is TGTGCCAGCAGTGGGACAGGGTGGACTGAAGCTTTCTTT. Its protein product is CASSGTGWTEAFF.

The chain recombines TRBV5-1 with TRBJ2-7; D is unclear. Trimming cost V 0 bases and J 3 bases, with 13 bases left between them. The CDR3 is made up of 15 amino acids. Germline V lookup: CDR1 SGHRS, CDR2 YFSETQ. CDR3 DNA: TGCGCCAGCAGCTTGGTGGCAGGTGGTGTCTACGAGCAGTACTTC. Residues: CASSLVAGGVYEQYF.

V gene TRBV11-2 combines with J gene TRBJ2-1; the D gene is possibly TRBD2 (5 bases). The germline V gene encodes CDR1 SGHAT and CDR2 FQNNGV. V lost 5 bases and J 6 bases, leaving 17 bases between the germline ends. The CDR3 is 15 residues long. CDR3 protein: CASSRSGIPSNEQFF. The DNA of the CDR3 is TGTGCCAGCAGCCGATCGGGGATCCCAAGCAATGAGCAGTTCTTC.

This clonotype was picked up a small number of times. The rearrangement joins TRBV7-9 to TRBJ2-5; D might be TRBD2 (5 bases). The CDR3 length is 15 residues. CDR1 and CDR2 (germline): SEHNR, FQNEAQ (reference sequence). Trimming pared 4 bases from V and 2 bases from J, leaving 14 bases between. CDR3 DNA sequence: TGTGCCAGCAGCTCCTGGGAGACCTGGCAAGAGACCCAGTACTTC. Amino acid sequence: CASSSWETWQETQYF.

This clonotype was seen a handful of times. This sequence joins TRBV12-3 or TRBV12-4 and TRBJ1-5; possibly TRBD1 for D (5 bases). V lost 6 bases, J lost 1 base, and 13 bases lay in between. The length of the CDR3 is 15 residues. The CDR3 loop is CASSPRGGSNQPQHF. Written as DNA, the CDR3 is TGTGCCAGCAGCCCTAGGGGAGGGAGCAATCAGCCCCAGCATTTT.

This clonotype came up a few times. V usage is TRBV11-2 and J usage is TRBJ2-7, with 13 bases lining up with TRBD2. This CDR3 contains 18 residues. The germline V gene encodes CDR1 SGHAT and CDR2 FQNNGV. V was pared by 5 bases and J by 5 bases, with 15 bases of the junction left unmatched. The CDR3 loop is CASSKAGTSGKHWDEQYF. The CDR3 coding sequence is TGTGCCAGCAGCAAAGCCGGGACTAGCGGGAAGCACTGGGACGAGCAGTACTTC.

This clonotype was recorded a few times. The chain couples TRBV6-1 to TRBJ1-3, with D maybe TRBD1 (5 bases). Looked up from germline, CDR1 is MNHNS and CDR2 is SASEGT. The CDR3 loop spans 15 amino acids. Trimming left V 8 bases short and J 0 bases short, with 14 bases between. The CDR3 reads CASGWDATSGNTIYF. The CDR3 nucleotides are TGTGCCAGCGGATGGGACGCCACCTCTGGAAACACCATATATTTT.